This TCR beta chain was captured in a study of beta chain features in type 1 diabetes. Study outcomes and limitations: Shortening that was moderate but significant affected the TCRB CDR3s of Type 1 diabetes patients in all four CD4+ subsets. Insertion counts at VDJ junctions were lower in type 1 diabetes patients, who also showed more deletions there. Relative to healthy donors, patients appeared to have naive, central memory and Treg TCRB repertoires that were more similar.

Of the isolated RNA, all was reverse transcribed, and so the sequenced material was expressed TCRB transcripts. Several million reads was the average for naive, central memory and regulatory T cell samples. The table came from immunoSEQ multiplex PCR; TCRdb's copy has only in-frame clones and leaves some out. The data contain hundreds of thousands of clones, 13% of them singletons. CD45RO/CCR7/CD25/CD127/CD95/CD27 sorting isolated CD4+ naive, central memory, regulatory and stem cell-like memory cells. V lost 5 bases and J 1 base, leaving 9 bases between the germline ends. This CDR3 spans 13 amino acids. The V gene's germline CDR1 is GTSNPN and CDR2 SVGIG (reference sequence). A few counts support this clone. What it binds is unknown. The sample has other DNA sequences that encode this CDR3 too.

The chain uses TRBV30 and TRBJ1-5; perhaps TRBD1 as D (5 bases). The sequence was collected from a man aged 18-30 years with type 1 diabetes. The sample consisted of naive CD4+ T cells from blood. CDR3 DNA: TGTGCCTGGGGCCGGGACAGCAATCAGCCCCAGCATTTT. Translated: CAWGRDSNQPQHF.